The 23 T cell receptor beta chains below come from one sample, sequenced in a study of Graves' ophthalmopathy and Graves' hyperthyroidism. Amplification targeted the TCR beta CDR3 regions, with RNA transcripts as the source material. An initial RT-PCR round employing HTBI primers preceded a second-round multiplex PCR. TCRdb independently ran MiXCR on the multiplex PCR reads; one entry per CDR3 protein. The table records around 1,000,000 distinct CDR3 sequences, about 38% of them present only once. Sequencing was done on a sample of peripheral blood or thyroid tissue (not recorded which). The receptor set was obtained from an adult man with Graves' hyperthyroidism.

This clonotype appeared a few times. The CDR3 nucleotides are TGCGCCAGCAGCGGGACTAGCGGGACAGGGGTTGGCTACACCTTC. Protein sequence: CASSGTSGTGVGYTF. This chain links TRBV5-1 with TRBJ1-2; 10 bases map to TRBD1. This CDR3 contains 15 residues. Germline-derived CDR1 and CDR2 are SGHRS and YFSETQ. The trim removed 4 bases at V and 7 bases at J, leaving 10 bases unmatched.

This clonotype was found a few times. This chain joins TRBV7-2 and TRBJ1-6; D gene uncertain. CDR3 length: 16 amino acids. V lost 5 bases, J lost 7 bases, and 18 bases lay in between. The germline gives CDR1 SGHTA, CDR2 FQGNSA. CDR3 bases: TGTGCCAGCAGCCTCACGGTTTGGAGGACCAATTCACCCCTCCACTTT. Translated: CASSLTVWRTNSPLHF.

Worth noting for this clonotype: Compared with germline, one end of the junction differs, possibly owing to a read error. The gene calls are TRBV10-3 and TRBJ2-2; D perhaps matches TRBD1 (5 bases). The V gene's germline CDR1 is ENHRY and CDR2 SYGVKD. The CDR3 contains 14 residues. The CDR3 sequence: CASSYSDSPGELFF. For the CDR3, the DNA is TGTGCCAGCAGTTACTCTGACAGCCCCGGGGAGCTGTTTTTT.

This clonotype appeared many times. The chain combines TRBV20-1 with TRBJ2-7, with 9 nucleotides matching TRBD1. This CDR3 has 12 amino acids. Germline V gives CDR1 DFQATT, CDR2 SNEGSKA (reference sequence). The V and J ends lost 5 bases and 5 bases, in that order; junction bases with no gene match: 4. CDR3 sequence reads: CSAHTGGNEQYF. DNA for the CDR3: TGCAGTGCTCATACAGGGGGCAACGAGCAGTACTTC.

The genes are TRBV7-2 and TRBJ2-7, with a possible D match to TRBD1 (6 bases). Germline assignment: CDR1 SGHTA and CDR2 FQGNSA. The germline V and J ends were trimmed by 2 bases and 2 bases, with 13 bases remaining between them. This CDR3 has 15 amino acids. For the CDR3, the DNA is TGTGCCAGCAGCTTACGGTGGGGGCAGGCCTACGAGCAGTACTTC. It codes for CASSLRWGQAYEQYF.

This clonotype was recorded once. The J gene is TRBJ1-4, the V gene TRBV29-1; D is uncertain. The V gene lost 7 bases and the J gene lost 8 bases, with 20 bases spanning the gap. The CDR3 is 14 residues long. From germline, CDR1 is SQVTM and CDR2 ANQGSEA. CDR3 amino acids: CSASTSGEGEKLFF. CDR3 coding DNA: TGCAGCGCTTCGACTAGCGGGGAGGGAGAAAAACTGTTTTTT.

V and J are TRBV20-1 and TRBJ2-1; 7 positions match TRBD2. The CDR3 contains 14 residues. V gave up 2 bases and J gave up 0 bases; unmatched junction bases: 1. Germline V gene lookup returns CDR1 DFQATT and CDR2 SNEGSKA (reference sequence). The CDR3 region has the DNA TGCAGTGCTAGAACGGGGGGCTCCTACAATGAGCAGTTCTTC. This sequence encodes CSARTGGSYNEQFF.

The chain links TRBV11-2 to TRBJ2-7, with a weak D call TRBD2 (5 bases). Deletions cut 0 bases from V and 2 bases from J, with 11 bases between. Germline V gene sequence: CDR1 SGHAT, CDR2 FQNNGV. This CDR3 is built from 15 residues. The CDR3 sequence is CASSLERAQPYEQYF. In DNA form, the CDR3 reads TGTGCCAGCAGCTTAGAGCGGGCACAGCCCTACGAGCAGTACTTC.

About this clonotype: A junction end diverges from the germline sequence, so it may reflect a read error. As DNA, the CDR3 is TGTGCCAGCAGTTTCCCTACTAGCGGGGACTCCTACGAGCAGTACTTC. This translates into CASSFPTSGDSYEQYF. The chain links TRBV10-2 to TRBJ2-7; TRBD2 aligns across 10 bases. Germline V CDR1 and CDR2: WSHSY, SAAADI. This CDR3 contains 16 residues.

This clonotype was recorded at least ten times. The V gene is TRBV10-3, the J gene TRBJ2-2; D call uncertain. This CDR3 comprises 15 residues. Trimming pared 4 bases from V and 1 base from J, leaving 10 bases between. Germline CDR1 and CDR2: ENHRY and SYGVKD. Written as DNA, the CDR3 is TGTGCCATCAGTGCCGCGGAGCGGAACACCGGGGAGCTGTTTTTT. This sequence encodes CAISAAERNTGELFF.

A word on this clonotype: A much larger clone lies a single base off, so this may be a read error. V gene TRBV10-3 combines with J gene TRBJ1-1; 9 bases map to TRBD1. Germline-derived CDR1 and CDR2 are ENHRY and SYGVKD. This CDR3 contains 13 residues. The CDR3 loop reads CASSDGQGQDALF. As DNA, the CDR3 is TGTGCCAGCAGTGACGGACAGGGGCAAGATGCCCTATTT.

This clonotype was seen a handful of times. The chain carries TRBV12-3 or TRBV12-4 and TRBJ2-7; D uncertain. The CDR3 consists of 15 residues. V lost 5 bases and J 1 base, leaving 15 bases between the germline ends. CDR3 DNA sequence: TGTGCCAGCAGTGAATCGGTGCATGAATCCTACGAGCAGTACTTC. The encoded protein is CASSESVHESYEQYF.

This clonotype appeared many times. The J gene is TRBJ1-2, the V gene TRBV5-5; no definite D call. The germline CDR1 and CDR2 sequences are SGHKS and YYEKEE (reference sequence). The CDR3 covers 11 residues. V lost 3 bases to trimming and J lost 5 bases, with 5 bases between them. This CDR3 reads CASSSEYGYTF. CDR3 nucleotide sequence: TGTGCCAGCAGCTCAGAATATGGCTACACCTTC.

About this clonotype itself: One junction end disagrees with the germline gene, perhaps due to a read error. The rearrangement joins TRBV6-1 to TRBJ2-5; 11 nucleotides align to TRBD2. Germline CDR1 is MNHNS and CDR2 is SASEGT. The CDR3 sequence is 14 residues long. CDR3 sequence: CATLTGRLAGLLHF. Here the CDR3 DNA reads TGTGCCACCTTAACGGGACGACTAGCGGGGTTGTTGCACTTC.

In its sample, this clonotype was seen once. The rearrangement links TRBV2 to TRBJ2-2; a possible D gene is TRBD2 (6 bases). The CDR3 runs 17 residues. Germline V gene data show CDR1 as SNHLY and CDR2 as FYNNEI. Trimming took off 8 bases at V and 1 base at J, with 20 bases between the two ends. CDR3 region: CASWARDAGLNTGELFF. The CDR3 nucleotides are TGTGCCAGCTGGGCGAGGGATGCGGGGCTGAACACCGGGGAGCTGTTTTTT.

This clonotype was counted ten times or more. V is TRBV7-8 and J is TRBJ2-7, with TRBD1 identical over 9 bases. Germline V gene sequence: CDR1 SGHVS, CDR2 FQNEAQ. With 3 bases clipped from V and 12 bases from J, the junction kept 9 bases outside the gene matches. The CDR3 covers 13 residues. CDR3 in DNA: TGTGCCAGCAGCTTTCTAGGGACAGGGATTTGGTACTTC. Translating gives CASSFLGTGIWYF.

As to this clonotype: Because the CDR3 is missing its conserved closing phenylalanine or tryptophan, this is likely a read error. CDR3 nucleotide sequence: TGTGCCAGCAGTTTCTACAGGGAAGTGGGTGGCTACACCCTC. Translation: CASSFYREVGGYTL. The J gene is TRBJ1-2, the V gene TRBV12-3 or TRBV12-4; D might be TRBD1 (6 bases). Trimming pared 3 bases from V and 7 bases from J, leaving 15 bases between. The CDR3 has 14 residues.

This chain links TRBV28 with TRBJ1-1; D is possibly TRBD1 (5 bases). The ends were cut back, 7 bases at V and 3 bases at J, with 15 bases in the middle. This CDR3 contains 14 residues. Germline lookup yields CDR1 MDHEN and CDR2 SYDVKM. The DNA of the CDR3 is TGTGCCAGCAACCCCTCGGGGGAGTACACTGAAGCTTTCTTT. Residues: CASNPSGEYTEAFF.

This clonotype was found many times. This chain joins TRBV20-1 and TRBJ1-5; no firm D call. The CDR3 spans 13 residues. The germline CDR1 and CDR2 sequences are DFQATT and SNEGSKA (reference sequence). V gave up 5 bases and J gave up 1 base, with 9 bases separating them. As DNA, the CDR3 is TGCAGTGCTCCCTCGGGGAGCAATCAGCCCCAGCATTTT. This translates into CSAPSGSNQPQHF.

This clonotype has at least ten counts. The rearrangement joins TRBV7-2 to TRBJ1-6; D is uncertain. Germline CDR1 is SGHTA and CDR2 is FQGNSA. The CDR3 consists of 16 residues. Trimming pared 2 bases from V and 9 bases from J, leaving 17 bases between. The CDR3 spells CASSLNPGNGISPLHF. The CDR3, as DNA: TGTGCCAGCAGCTTAAATCCAGGAAACGGGATTTCACCCCTCCACTTT.

The chain couples TRBV5-4 to TRBJ1-2; no definite D call. Between the trimmed V and J ends, which lost 7 bases and 0 bases, there was a span of 19 bases. CDR1 is SGHNT and CDR2 is YYREEE in the germline V gene (reference sequence). The CDR3 spans 16 residues. The CDR3 sequence is CASATLLTTANYGYTF. In DNA, the CDR3 is TGTGCCAGCGCCACCTTACTCACAACAGCTAACTATGGCTACACCTTC. Together with reference TRBV5-4 and TRBJ1-2, the CDR3 gives the full variable domain: ETGVTQSPTHLIKTRGQQVTLRCSSQSGHNTVSWYQQALGQGPQFIFQYYREEENGRGNFPPRFSGLQFPNYSSELNVNALELDDSALYLCASATLLTTANYGYTFGSGTRLTVV.

The chain joins TRBV6-5 to TRBJ2-2; tentative D call: TRBD2 (5 bases). V was cut by 6 bases and J by 1 base, with 12 bases left in between. This CDR3 is built from 15 residues. Germline V CDR1 and CDR2: MNHEY, SVGAGI. The CDR3 DNA reads TGTGCCAGCAGCCAAGTGGCGGGGAACACCGGGGAGCTGTTTTTT. Protein product: CASSQVAGNTGELFF.

In the case of this clonotype: The junction departs from the called germline gene at one end, perhaps through a read error. V and J are TRBV18 and TRBJ2-7; D is tentatively TRBD1 or TRBD2 (5 bases each). The CDR3 contains 15 residues. The V gene's germline CDR1 is KGHSH and CDR2 LQKENI. CDR3 DNA: TGTGCCAGCTCACCACGTGAGAGGGGAACCGCTCTGGTCGACTTC. Protein product: CASSPRERGTALVDF.